Following are 23 T cell receptor beta chains from one sample sequenced in a study of identical twins. TCRdb re-derived calls from the 5' RACE reads in MiXCR, one entry per CDR3 protein. The sample records 500,000 to 700,000 distinct CDR3 sequences, under 8.5% being singletons. These data also featured in a second study, about yellow fever vaccine responses in identical twins.

What was sequenced was PBMCs. The origin of the receptors is a woman younger than 30 in good health.

The chain carries TRBV5-6 and TRBJ2-5, with unresolved D. Germline V gives CDR1 SGHDT, CDR2 YYEEEE. CDR3 length equals 14 residues. Trimming took 7 bases from V and 2 from J, leaving 15 bases between them. In DNA, the CDR3 is TGTGCCAGCGGCCCCGGGCTGATACAAGAGACCCAGTACTTC. Translation: CASGPGLIQETQYF.

This clonotype was detected only a few times. The gene calls are TRBV7-9 and TRBJ2-1; no firm D call. Between the trimmed V and J ends, which lost 4 bases and 4 bases, there was a span of 20 bases. Germline CDR1 and CDR2: SEHNR and FQNEAQ (reference sequence). There are 17 residues in the CDR3. The DNA for the CDR3 is TGTGCCAGCAGCTCCAATGGTGGCGGTCTTGGGTACAATGAGCAGTTCTTC. This gives the protein CASSSNGGGLGYNEQFF.

This clonotype was observed many times. V gene TRBV12-3 or TRBV12-4 combines with J gene TRBJ1-3; no clear D gene. V was cut by 1 base and J by 0 bases, with 7 bases left in between. This CDR3 spans 15 amino acids. The CDR3 loop reads CASSLGSGSGNTIYF. The CDR3 bases are TGTGCCAGCAGTTTAGGATCGGGCTCTGGAAACACCATATATTTT.

Remarks on this clonotype: It may be a read error: a sequence one base away is much more abundant. The V call is TRBV10-3, the J call TRBJ2-2, with D possibly TRBD1 on 7 matching bases. CDR3 length equals 14 residues. The V gene's germline CDR1 is ENHRY and CDR2 SYGVKD. Trimming stripped 10 bases from V and 4 bases from J, with 16 bases between. Here the CDR3 reads CASGTDEITGELFF. The CDR3 bases are TGTGCCAGCGGGACAGATGAGATCACCGGGGAGCTGTTTTTT.

The table lists this clonotype with a few counts. The V and J genes are TRBV14 and TRBJ1-1, with D tentatively TRBD1 (6 bases). The CDR3 sequence is 16 residues long. Germline lookup yields CDR1 SGHDN and CDR2 FVKESK. The V gene lost 4 bases and the J gene lost 3 bases, with 18 bases spanning the gap. This chain's CDR3 is CASSPYLGGTHTEAFF. CDR3 bases: TGTGCCAGCAGCCCCTACCTAGGGGGGACCCACACTGAAGCTTTCTTT.

V and J are TRBV12-3 or TRBV12-4 and TRBJ1-2; 7 nucleotides match TRBD1. V lost 3 bases and J lost 0; bases outside the gene matches: 4. The CDR3 extends over 15 amino acids. The CDR3 DNA reads as TGTGCCAGCAGTTTGCAGGGGACAGCTAACTATGGCTACACCTTC. It yields the protein CASSLQGTANYGYTF.

J is TRBJ2-1 and V is TRBV29-1; D is uncertain. The CDR3 covers 10 residues. Germline values: CDR1 SQVTM, CDR2 ANQGSEA. Deletions cut 6 bases from V and 14 bases from J, with 14 bases between. The DNA of the CDR3 is TGCAGCGTCTTACAGAGTCAGGAGTTCTTC. Translating gives CSVLQSQEFF.

This clonotype was observed a few times. This chain connects TRBV14 to TRBJ2-1; D might be TRBD1 or TRBD2, each matching 5 bases. This CDR3 has 17 amino acids. The V end was cut by 3 bases, the J end by 1 base, with 16 bases between. CDR1 SGHDN and CDR2 FVKESK come from the germline V gene. This CDR3 is CASSHLRGVRSYNEQFF. In DNA form, the CDR3 reads TGTGCCAGCAGCCATCTCAGAGGGGTTAGGTCCTACAATGAGCAGTTCTTC.

The rearrangement uses TRBV24-1 and TRBJ2-2; 15 positions match TRBD2. The germline CDR1 and CDR2 sequences are KGHDR and SFDVKD. This CDR3 has 17 residues. V dropped 3 bases and J dropped 8; count of bases not matched to a gene: 6. The CDR3 nucleotides are TGTGCCACCAGTGATGGACTAGCGGGAGGGCCAAGAGGGGAGCTGTTTTTT. Translation gives CATSDGLAGGPRGELFF.

This clonotype was seen more than once but under ten times. This chain links TRBV12-5 with TRBJ2-3, with TRBD2 matching 8 bases. Germline V gene lookup returns CDR1 LGHNT and CDR2 FRNRAP. Germline trimming cut 10 bases from V and 2 bases from J; bases unmatched to any gene: 5. There are 13 residues in the CDR3. The CDR3 spells CATIGRDTDTQYF. DNA of the CDR3: TGTGCTACGATCGGGAGGGACACAGATACGCAGTATTTT.

This clonotype was picked up many times. The chain employs TRBV28 and TRBJ2-1, with TRBD1 matching 9 bases. The CDR3 runs 15 residues. Germline-derived CDR1 and CDR2 are MDHEN and SYDVKM. The V and J ends lost 3 bases and 4 bases, in that order; junction bases with no gene match: 4. CDR3 sequence: CASSFPGTGYNEQFF. The DNA for the CDR3 is TGTGCCAGCAGTTTCCCAGGGACAGGGTACAATGAGCAGTTCTTC.

V is TRBV14 and J is TRBJ2-2; TRBD1 might be the D (6 bases). Trimming pared 0 bases from V and 0 bases from J, leaving 8 bases between. CDR3 size: 16 residues. CDR1 and CDR2 (germline): SGHDN, FVKESK. The CDR3 region has the DNA TGTGCCAGCAGCCAAGAGCGGACAGCGAACACCGGGGAGCTGTTTTTT. Encoded protein: CASSQERTANTGELFF.

Only a few counts were recorded for this clonotype. The chain couples TRBV11-2 to TRBJ1-1, with D possibly TRBD1 on 6 matching bases. The CDR3 has 14 residues. Trimming took off 7 bases at V and 1 base at J, with 13 bases between the two ends. Germline values: CDR1 SGHAT, CDR2 FQNNGV. Here the CDR3 DNA reads TGTGCCAGCACCCCGGGACACAAGAACACTGAAGCTTTCTTT. This encodes CASTPGHKNTEAFF.

This clonotype was seen many times. V and J are TRBV28 and TRBJ1-1, with TRBD1 identical over 12 bases. Germline trimming cut 2 bases from V and 5 bases from J; bases unmatched to any gene: 6. The CDR3 is made up of 16 amino acids. Germline-derived CDR1 and CDR2 are MDHEN and SYDVKM. CDR3 coding DNA: TGTGCCAGCAGTTTAAAAGGGACAGGGGGCTTTACTGAAGCTTTCTTT. Encoded protein: CASSLKGTGGFTEAFF. Full variable domain (outside the CDR3, taken from reference TRBV28 and TRBJ1-1): DVKVTQSSRYLVKRTGEKVFLECVQDMDHENMFWYRQDPGLGLRLIYFSYDVKMKEKGDIPEGYSVSREKKERFSLILESASTNQTSMYLCASSLKGTGGFTEAFFGQGTRLTVV.

This chain joins TRBV15 and TRBJ2-2; D perhaps matches TRBD2 (5 bases). CDR1 is LNHNV, CDR2 YYDKDF, per germline (reference sequence). V gave up 0 bases and J gave up 4 bases, with 9 bases separating them. The CDR3 has 15 residues. The CDR3 region is CATSRDQSGTGELFF. The CDR3 nucleotides are TGTGCCACCAGCAGAGATCAGAGCGGCACCGGGGAGCTGTTTTTT.

This clonotype came up many times. The chain joins TRBV5-1 to TRBJ2-5; TRBD2 matches at 11 bases. This CDR3 is 14 amino acids long. J lost 3 bases, V lost 3 bases, and 1 base had no gene match. Looked up from germline, CDR1 is SGHRS and CDR2 is YFSETQ. The CDR3 sequence: CASSWGLAEETQYF. The CDR3 region has the DNA TGCGCCAGCAGCTGGGGACTAGCGGAAGAGACCCAGTACTTC.

This clonotype was observed many times. This sequence joins TRBV14 and TRBJ2-1; D possibly corresponds to TRBD1 (6 bases). Germline V CDR1 and CDR2: SGHDN, FVKESK. The V end was cut by 5 bases, the J end by 4 bases, with 9 bases between. There are 13 residues in the CDR3. CDR3 loop: CASSVDSYNEQFF. For the CDR3, the DNA is TGTGCCAGCAGCGTGGACAGTTACAATGAGCAGTTCTTC.

The chain recombines TRBV4-1 with TRBJ1-1; D might be TRBD1 (5 bases). Germline CDR1 is MGHRA and CDR2 is YSYEKL. This CDR3 is 16 amino acids long. V was pared by 3 bases and J by 7 bases, with 21 bases between. In DNA form, the CDR3 reads TGCGCCAGCAGCCAGGAGATGACCCTCTGGGGGAGTGAAGCTTTCTTT. It encodes CASSQEMTLWGSEAFF.

This clonotype was seen at least ten times. The rearrangement joins TRBV28 to TRBJ2-2; D gene uncertain. The V end was cut by 3 bases, the J end by 5 bases, with 4 bases between. This CDR3 has 12 amino acids. From germline, CDR1 is MDHEN and CDR2 SYDVKM. The CDR3 region is CASSFTTGELFF. CDR3 sequence (DNA): TGTGCCAGCAGTTTTACAACCGGGGAGCTGTTTTTT. Full variable domain (missing parts from reference TRBV28 and TRBJ2-2): DVKVTQSSRYLVKRTGEKVFLECVQDMDHENMFWYRQDPGLGLRLIYFSYDVKMKEKGDIPEGYSVSREKKERFSLILESASTNQTSMYLCASSFTTGELFFGEGSRLTVL.

Here the CDR3 DNA reads TGTGCCAGCAGCGCAGGGTATTCGGCCAAAAACATTCAGTACTTC. Amino acids: CASSAGYSAKNIQYF. V usage is TRBV2 and J usage is TRBJ2-4, with a possible D match to TRBD1 (5 bases). CDR1 is SNHLY, CDR2 FYNNEI, per germline. This CDR3 spans 15 amino acids. The ends were cut back, 6 bases at V and 1 base at J, with 13 bases in the middle.

Only a few counts were recorded for this clonotype. The chain couples TRBV24-1 to TRBJ2-3, with 7 bases that match TRBD1. The V gene end was trimmed by 4 bases and the J gene end by 4 bases; junction bases not matched to a gene: 7. Germline V gene sequence: CDR1 KGHDR, CDR2 SFDVKD. The CDR3 is 15 residues long. The CDR3 region has the DNA TGTGCCACCAGTGAGGATGACAGGGTGGCAGATACGCAGTATTTT. Translated, it gives CATSEDDRVADTQYF.

This clonotype was detected a few times. This chain joins TRBV7-8 and TRBJ2-6; D not certain. Germline V gene sequence: CDR1 SGHVS, CDR2 FQNEAQ. The CDR3 spans 16 residues. Trimming took 1 base from V and 0 from J, leaving 7 bases between them. CDR3 in amino acids: CASSLVITSGANVLTF. The CDR3 coding sequence is TGTGCCAGCAGCTTAGTTATTACCTCTGGGGCCAACGTCCTGACTTTC.

This clonotype has ten or more counts. This chain links TRBV7-3 with TRBJ2-1; 10 positions match TRBD2. With V trimmed by 4 bases and J by 7 bases, 7 bases remained unmatched. Germline CDR1 is SGHTA and CDR2 is FQGTGA. The CDR3 contains 15 residues. CDR3 sequence reads: CASSSKREGKNEQFF. Here the CDR3 DNA reads TGTGCCAGCAGCTCGAAGCGGGAGGGTAAAAATGAGCAGTTCTTC.